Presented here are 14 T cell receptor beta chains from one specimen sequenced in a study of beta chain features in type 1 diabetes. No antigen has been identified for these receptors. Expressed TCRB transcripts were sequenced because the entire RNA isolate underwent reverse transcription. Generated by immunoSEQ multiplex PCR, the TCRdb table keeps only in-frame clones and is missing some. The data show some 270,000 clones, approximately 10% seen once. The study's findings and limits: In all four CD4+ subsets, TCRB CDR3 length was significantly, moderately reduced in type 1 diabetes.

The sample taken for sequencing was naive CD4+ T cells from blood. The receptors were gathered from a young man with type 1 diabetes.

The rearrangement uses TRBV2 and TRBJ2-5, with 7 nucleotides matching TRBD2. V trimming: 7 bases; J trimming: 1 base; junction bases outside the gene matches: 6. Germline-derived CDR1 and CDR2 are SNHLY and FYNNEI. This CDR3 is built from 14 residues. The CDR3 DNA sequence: TGTGCCAGCACCAAGACTAGCAGCCAAGAGACCCAGTACTTC. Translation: CASTKTSSQETQYF.

The CDR3 DNA is TGTGCCAGCAGCAAACAGGCCGGGGTCTACGAGCAGTACTTC. Protein product: CASSKQAGVYEQYF. The rearrangement links TRBV21-1 to TRBJ2-7; TRBD2 is taken as the D call from the table, unchecked against the DNA. TRBV21-1 is an annotated pseudogene. The CDR3 runs to 14 residues.

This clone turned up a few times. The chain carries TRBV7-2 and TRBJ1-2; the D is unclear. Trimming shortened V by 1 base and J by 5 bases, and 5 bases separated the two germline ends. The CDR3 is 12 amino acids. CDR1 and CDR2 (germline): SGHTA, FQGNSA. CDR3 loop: CASSLGTYGYTF. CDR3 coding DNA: TGTGCCAGCAGCTTAGGAACATATGGCTACACCTTC. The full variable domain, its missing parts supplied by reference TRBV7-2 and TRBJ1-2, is GAGVSQSPSNKVTEKGKDVELRCDPISGHTALYWYRQSLGQGLEFLIYFQGNSAPDKSGLPSDRFSAERTGGSVSTLTIQRTQQEDSAVYLCASSLGTYGYTFGSGTRLTVV.

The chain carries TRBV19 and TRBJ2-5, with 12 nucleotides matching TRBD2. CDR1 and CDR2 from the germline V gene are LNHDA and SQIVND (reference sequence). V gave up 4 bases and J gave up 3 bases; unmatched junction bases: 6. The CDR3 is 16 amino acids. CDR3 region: CASSTARLAGEETQYF. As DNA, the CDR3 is TGTGCCAGTAGTACCGCCCGACTAGCGGGGGAAGAGACCCAGTACTTC. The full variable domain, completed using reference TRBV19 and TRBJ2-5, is DGGITQSPKYLFRKEGQNVTLSCEQNLNHDAMYWYRQDPGQGLRLIYYSQIVNDFQKGDIAEGYSVSREKKESFPLTVTSAQKNPTAFYLCASSTARLAGEETQYFGPGTRLLVL.

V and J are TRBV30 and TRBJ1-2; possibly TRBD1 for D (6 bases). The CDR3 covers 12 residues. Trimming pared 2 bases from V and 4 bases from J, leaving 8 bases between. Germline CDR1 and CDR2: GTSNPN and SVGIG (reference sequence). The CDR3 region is CAWSRDIYGYTF. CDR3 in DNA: TGTGCCTGGAGTCGGGACATCTATGGCTACACCTTC.

The CDR3 here is CASSPWDRGKTEAFF. Written as DNA, the CDR3 is TGTGCCAGCTCACCCTGGGACAGGGGTAAGACTGAAGCTTTCTTT. The V and J genes are TRBV18 and TRBJ1-1, with 10 bases matching TRBD1. The V segment lost 3 bases and the J segment 5 bases; nucleotides outside the gene matches: 6. Germline CDR1 reads KGHSH; CDR2 reads LQKENI. This CDR3 has 15 amino acids. Full variable domain (rest looked up from reference TRBV18 and TRBJ1-1): NAGVMQNPRHLVRRRGQEARLRCSPMKGHSHVYWYRQLPEEGLKFMVYLQKENIIDESGMPKERFSAEFPKEGPSILRIQQVVRGDSAAYFCASSPWDRGKTEAFFGQGTRLTVV.

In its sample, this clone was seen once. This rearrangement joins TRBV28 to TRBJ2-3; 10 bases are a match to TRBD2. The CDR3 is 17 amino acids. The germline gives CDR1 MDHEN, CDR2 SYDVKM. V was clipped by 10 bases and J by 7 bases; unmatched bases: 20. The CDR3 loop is CATFDSGGRSRYHTQYF. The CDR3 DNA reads TGTGCCACCTTCGATAGCGGGGGGCGGTCGAGGTATCATACGCAGTATTTT.

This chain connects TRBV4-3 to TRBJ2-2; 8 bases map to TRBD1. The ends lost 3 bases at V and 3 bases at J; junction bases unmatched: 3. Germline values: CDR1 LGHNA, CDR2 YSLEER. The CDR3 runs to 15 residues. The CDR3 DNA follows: TGCGCCAGCAGCCACTTGGACAGGGACACCGGGGAGCTGTTTTTT. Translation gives CASSHLDRDTGELFF.

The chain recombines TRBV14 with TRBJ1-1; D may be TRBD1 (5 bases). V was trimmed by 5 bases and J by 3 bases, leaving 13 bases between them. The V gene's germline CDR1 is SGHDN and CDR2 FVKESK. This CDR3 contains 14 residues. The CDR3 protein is CASSSRGGYTEAFF. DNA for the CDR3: TGTGCCAGCAGCTCAAGGGGAGGGTACACTGAAGCTTTCTTT. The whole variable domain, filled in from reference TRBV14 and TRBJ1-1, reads EAGVTQFPSHSVIEKGQTVTLRCDPISGHDNLYWYRRVMGKEIKFLLHFVKESKQDESGMPNNRFLAERTGGTYSTLKVQPAELEDSGVYFCASSSRGGYTEAFFGQGTRLTVV.

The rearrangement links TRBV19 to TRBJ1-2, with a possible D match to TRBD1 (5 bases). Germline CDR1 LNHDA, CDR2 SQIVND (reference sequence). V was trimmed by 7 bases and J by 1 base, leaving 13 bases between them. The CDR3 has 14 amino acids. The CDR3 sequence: CASIGARHNYGYTF. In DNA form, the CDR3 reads TGTGCCAGTATAGGGGCACGTCATAACTATGGCTACACCTTC.

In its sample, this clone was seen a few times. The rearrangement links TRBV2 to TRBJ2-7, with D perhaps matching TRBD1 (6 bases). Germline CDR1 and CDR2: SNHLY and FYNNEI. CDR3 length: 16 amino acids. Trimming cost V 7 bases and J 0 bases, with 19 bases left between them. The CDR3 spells CASTRYGTRSSYEQYF. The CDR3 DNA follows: TGTGCCAGCACCAGATACGGGACAAGGAGCTCCTACGAGCAGTACTTC. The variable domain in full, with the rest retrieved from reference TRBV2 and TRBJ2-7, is EPEVTQTPSHQVTQMGQEVILRCVPISNHLYFYWYRQILGQKVEFLVSFYNNEISEKSEIFDDQFSVERPDGSNFTLKIRSTKLEDSAMYFCASTRYGTRSSYEQYFGPGTRLTVT.

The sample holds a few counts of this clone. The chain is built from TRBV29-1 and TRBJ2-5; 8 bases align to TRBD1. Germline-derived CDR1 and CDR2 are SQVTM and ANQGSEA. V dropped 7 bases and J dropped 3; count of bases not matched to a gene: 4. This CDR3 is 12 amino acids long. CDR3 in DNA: TGCAGCGGGTCGACAGGGGAAGAGACCCAGTACTTC. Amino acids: CSGSTGEETQYF.

CDR3 in amino acids: CASSESQKQFF. The CDR3 DNA follows: TGTGCCAGCAGTGAGAGTCAAAAGCAGTTCTTC. This chain uses TRBV28 with TRBJ2-1, with D hard to call. The CDR3 has 11 amino acids. V dropped 5 bases and J dropped 11 bases, with 10 bases sitting between them. The germline CDR1 and CDR2 sequences are MDHEN and SYDVKM. The variable domain in full, with the rest retrieved from reference TRBV28 and TRBJ2-1, is DVKVTQSSRYLVKRTGEKVFLECVQDMDHENMFWYRQDPGLGLRLIYFSYDVKMKEKGDIPEGYSVSREKKERFSLILESASTNQTSMYLCASSESQKQFFGPGTRLTVL.

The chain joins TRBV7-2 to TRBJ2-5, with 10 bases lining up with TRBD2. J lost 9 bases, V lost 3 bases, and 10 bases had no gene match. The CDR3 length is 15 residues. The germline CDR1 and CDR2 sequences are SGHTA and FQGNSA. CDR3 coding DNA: TGTGCCAGCAGCTTCCTAGCGGGGGCACCCCGGGCCCAGTACTTC. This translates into CASSFLAGAPRAQYF.